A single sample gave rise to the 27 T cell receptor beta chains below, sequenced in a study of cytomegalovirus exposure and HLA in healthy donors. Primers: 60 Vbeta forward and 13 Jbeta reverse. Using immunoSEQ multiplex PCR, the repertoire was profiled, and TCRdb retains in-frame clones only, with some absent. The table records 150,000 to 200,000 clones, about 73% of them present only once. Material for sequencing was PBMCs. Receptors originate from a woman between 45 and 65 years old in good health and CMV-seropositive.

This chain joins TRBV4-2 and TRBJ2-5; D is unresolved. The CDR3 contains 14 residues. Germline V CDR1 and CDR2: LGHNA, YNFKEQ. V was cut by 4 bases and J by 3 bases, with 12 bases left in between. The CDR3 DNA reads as TGTGCCAGCAGCCCTTTCGGCGGAAAAGAGACCCAGTACTTC. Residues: CASSPFGGKETQYF.

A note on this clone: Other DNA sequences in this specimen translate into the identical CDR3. CDR3: CASSYSGQSNQPQHF. The CDR3 DNA sequence: TGTGCCAGCAGTTACTCGGGACAGTCCAATCAGCCCCAGCATTTT. The chain has TRBV6-5 and TRBJ1-5, with 7 bases that match TRBD1. V lost 0 bases and J lost 3; bases outside the gene matches: 2. This CDR3 has 15 residues. Germline V CDR1 and CDR2: MNHEY, SVGAGI.

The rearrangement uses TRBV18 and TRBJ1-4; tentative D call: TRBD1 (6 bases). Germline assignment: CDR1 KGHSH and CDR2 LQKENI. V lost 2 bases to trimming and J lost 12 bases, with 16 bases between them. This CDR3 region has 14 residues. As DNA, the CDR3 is TGTGCCAGCTCACCAAAACCTTCTAGGACAGAACTGTTTTTT. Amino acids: CASSPKPSRTELFF.

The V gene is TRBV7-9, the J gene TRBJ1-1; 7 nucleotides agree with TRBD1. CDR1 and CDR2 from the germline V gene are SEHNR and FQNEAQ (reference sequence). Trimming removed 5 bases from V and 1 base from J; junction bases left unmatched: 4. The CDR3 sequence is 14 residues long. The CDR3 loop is CASSTGQENTEAFF. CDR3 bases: TGTGCCAGCAGCACCGGACAGGAGAACACTGAAGCTTTCTTT.

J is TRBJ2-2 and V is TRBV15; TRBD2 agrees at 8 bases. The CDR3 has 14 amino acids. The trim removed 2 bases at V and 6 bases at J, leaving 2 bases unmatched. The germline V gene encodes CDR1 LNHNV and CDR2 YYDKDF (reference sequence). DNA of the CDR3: TGTGCCACCAGCAGATCGGGGGGGTCCGGGGAGCTGTTTTTT. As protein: CATSRSGGSGELFF.

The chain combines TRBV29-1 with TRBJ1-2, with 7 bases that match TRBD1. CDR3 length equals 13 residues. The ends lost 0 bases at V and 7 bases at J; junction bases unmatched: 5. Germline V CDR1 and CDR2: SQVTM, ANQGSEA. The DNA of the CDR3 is TGCAGCGTTGAAGACCCAAGGGGGCTTGGCTACACCTTC. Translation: CSVEDPRGLGYTF. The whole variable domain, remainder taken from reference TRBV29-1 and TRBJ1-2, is SAVISQKPSRDICQRGTSLTIQCQVDSQVTMMFWYRQQPGQSLTLIATANQGSEATYESGFVIDKFPISRPNLTFSTLTVSNMSPEDSSIYLCSVEDPRGLGYTFGSGTRLTVV.

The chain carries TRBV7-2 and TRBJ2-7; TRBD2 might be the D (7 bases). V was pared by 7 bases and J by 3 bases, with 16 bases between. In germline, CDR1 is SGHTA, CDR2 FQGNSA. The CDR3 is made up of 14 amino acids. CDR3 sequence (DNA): TGTGCCAGCACCCTTGCGGGGGCCATCTACGAGCAGTACTTC. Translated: CASTLAGAIYEQYF.

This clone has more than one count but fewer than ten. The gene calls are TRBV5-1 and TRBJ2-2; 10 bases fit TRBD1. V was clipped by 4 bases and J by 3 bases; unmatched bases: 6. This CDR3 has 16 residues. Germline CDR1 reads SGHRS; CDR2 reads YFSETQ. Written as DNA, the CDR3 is TGCGCCAGCAGCAAGGGACAGGGGTCCCACACCGGGGAGCTGTTTTTT. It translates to CASSKGQGSHTGELFF.

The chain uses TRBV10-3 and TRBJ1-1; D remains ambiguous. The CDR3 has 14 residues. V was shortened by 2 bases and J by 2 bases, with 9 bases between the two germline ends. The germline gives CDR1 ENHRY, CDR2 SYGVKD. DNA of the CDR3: TGTGCCATCAGTGAGGTGGCAGGTAACACTGAAGCTTTCTTT. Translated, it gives CAISEVAGNTEAFF.

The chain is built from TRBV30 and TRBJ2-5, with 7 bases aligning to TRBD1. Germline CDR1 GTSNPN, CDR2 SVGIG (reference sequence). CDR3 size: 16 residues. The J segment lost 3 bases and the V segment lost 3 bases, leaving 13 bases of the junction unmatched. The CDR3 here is CAWRMAVRQGKETQYF. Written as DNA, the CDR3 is TGTGCCTGGAGAATGGCGGTCAGACAGGGCAAAGAGACCCAGTACTTC.

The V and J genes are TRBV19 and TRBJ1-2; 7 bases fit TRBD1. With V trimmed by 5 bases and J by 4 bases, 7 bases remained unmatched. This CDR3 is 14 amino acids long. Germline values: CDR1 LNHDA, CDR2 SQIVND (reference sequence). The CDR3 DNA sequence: TGTGCCAGTAGTCCGGGGACAGCTGGCTATGGCTACACCTTC. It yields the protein CASSPGTAGYGYTF.

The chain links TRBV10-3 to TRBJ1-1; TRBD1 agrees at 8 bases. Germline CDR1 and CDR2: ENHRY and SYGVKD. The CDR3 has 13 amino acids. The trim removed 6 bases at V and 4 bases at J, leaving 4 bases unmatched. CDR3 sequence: CAIRDREATEAFF. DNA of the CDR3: TGTGCCATCAGGGACAGGGAGGCCACTGAAGCTTTCTTT.

The DNA for the CDR3 is TGTGCCACCCTCGGAGGGACTTACGAGCAGTACTTC. Translated: CATLGGTYEQYF. The genes are TRBV10-3 and TRBJ2-7, with D perhaps matching TRBD2 (6 bases). In germline, CDR1 is ENHRY, CDR2 SYGVKD. V lost 10 bases, J lost 4 bases, and 14 bases lay in between. This CDR3 region has 12 residues.

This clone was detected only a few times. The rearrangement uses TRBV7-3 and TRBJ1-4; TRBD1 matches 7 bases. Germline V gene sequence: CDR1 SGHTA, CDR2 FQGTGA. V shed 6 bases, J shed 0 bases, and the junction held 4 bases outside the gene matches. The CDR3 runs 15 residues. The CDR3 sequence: CASSATGATNEKLFF. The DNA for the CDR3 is TGTGCCAGCAGTGCCACAGGGGCAACTAATGAAAAACTGTTTTTT.

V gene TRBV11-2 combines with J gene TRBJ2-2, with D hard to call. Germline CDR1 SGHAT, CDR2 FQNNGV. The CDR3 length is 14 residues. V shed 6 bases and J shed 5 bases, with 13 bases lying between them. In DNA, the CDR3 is TGTGCCAGCAGACTTGCGTTGTGGACCGGGGAGCTGTTTTTT. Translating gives CASRLALWTGELFF.

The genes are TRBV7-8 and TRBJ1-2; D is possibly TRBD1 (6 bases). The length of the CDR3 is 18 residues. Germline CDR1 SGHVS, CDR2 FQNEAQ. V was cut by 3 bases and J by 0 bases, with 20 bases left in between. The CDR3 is CASSLGGGLLPTNYGYTF. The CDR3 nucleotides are TGTGCCAGCAGCTTGGGAGGGGGGTTGCTTCCTACTAACTATGGCTACACCTTC.

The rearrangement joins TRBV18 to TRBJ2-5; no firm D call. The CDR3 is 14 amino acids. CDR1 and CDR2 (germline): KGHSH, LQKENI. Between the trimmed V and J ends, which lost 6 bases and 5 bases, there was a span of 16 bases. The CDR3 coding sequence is TGTGCCAGCTCTCCTTCTTCTACCGAGGAGACCCAGTACTTC. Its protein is CASSPSSTEETQYF. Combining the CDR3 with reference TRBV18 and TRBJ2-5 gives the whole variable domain NAGVMQNPRHLVRRRGQEARLRCSPMKGHSHVYWYRQLPEEGLKFMVYLQKENIIDESGMPKERFSAEFPKEGPSILRIQQVVRGDSAAYFCASSPSSTEETQYFGPGTRLLVL.

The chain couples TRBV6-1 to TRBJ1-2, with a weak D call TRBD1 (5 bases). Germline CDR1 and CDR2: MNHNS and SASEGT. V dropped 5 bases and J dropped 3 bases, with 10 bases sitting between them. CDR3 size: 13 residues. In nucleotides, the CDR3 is TGTGCCAGCAGTACCAGGGAATACTATGGCTACACCTTC. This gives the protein CASSTREYYGYTF.

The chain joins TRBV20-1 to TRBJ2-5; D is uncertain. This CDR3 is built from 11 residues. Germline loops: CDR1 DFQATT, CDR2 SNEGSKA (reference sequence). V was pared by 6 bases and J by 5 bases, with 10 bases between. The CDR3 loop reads CSAMTRETQYF. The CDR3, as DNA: TGCAGTGCAATGACCAGGGAGACCCAGTACTTC.

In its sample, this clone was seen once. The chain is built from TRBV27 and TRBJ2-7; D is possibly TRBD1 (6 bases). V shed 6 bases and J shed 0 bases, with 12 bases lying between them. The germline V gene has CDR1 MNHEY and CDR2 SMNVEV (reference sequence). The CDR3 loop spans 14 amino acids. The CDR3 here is CASRLGQLSYEQYF. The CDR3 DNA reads TGTGCCAGCAGGCTCGGACAGCTCTCCTACGAGCAGTACTTC.

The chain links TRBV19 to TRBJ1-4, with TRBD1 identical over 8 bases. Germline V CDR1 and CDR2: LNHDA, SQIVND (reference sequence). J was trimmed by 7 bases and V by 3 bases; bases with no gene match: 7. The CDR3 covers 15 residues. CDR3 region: CASSMRQGRGEKLFF. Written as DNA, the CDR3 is TGTGCCAGTAGTATGCGACAGGGGCGCGGTGAAAAACTGTTTTTT.

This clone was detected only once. CDR3 region: CASKGAGPYEQYF. CDR3 nucleotides: TGTGCCAGCAAGGGGGCAGGGCCCTACGAGCAGTACTTC. The V gene is TRBV2, the J gene TRBJ2-5; 7 bases are a match to TRBD1. The DNA matches TRBJ2-7 better at its end, which makes the J call doubtful. Germline lookup yields CDR1 SNHLY and CDR2 FYNNEI. CDR3 size: 13 residues.

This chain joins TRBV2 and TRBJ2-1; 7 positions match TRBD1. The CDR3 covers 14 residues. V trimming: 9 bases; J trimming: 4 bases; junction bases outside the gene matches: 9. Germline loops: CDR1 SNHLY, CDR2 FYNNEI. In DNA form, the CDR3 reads TGTGCCAGTTCCCCGGGACAGACATACAATGAGCAGTTCTTC. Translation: CASSPGQTYNEQFF. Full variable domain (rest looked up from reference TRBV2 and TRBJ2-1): EPEVTQTPSHQVTQMGQEVILRCVPISNHLYFYWYRQILGQKVEFLVSFYNNEISEKSEIFDDQFSVERPDGSNFTLKIRSTKLEDSAMYFCASSPGQTYNEQFFGPGTRLTVL.

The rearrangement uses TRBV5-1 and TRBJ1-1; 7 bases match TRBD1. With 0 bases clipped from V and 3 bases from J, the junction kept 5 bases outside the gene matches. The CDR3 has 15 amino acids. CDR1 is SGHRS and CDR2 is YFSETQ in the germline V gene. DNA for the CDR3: TGCGCCAGCAGCTTGGGAGGAGGGGGCTACACTGAAGCTTTCTTT. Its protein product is CASSLGGGGYTEAFF.

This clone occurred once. The DNA for the CDR3 is TGTGCCAGCAGTTACGCGGGTAGCTCCTATAATTCACCCCTCCACTTT. It encodes CASSYAGSSYNSPLHF. The V gene is TRBV6-5, the J gene TRBJ1-6; D is undetermined. Germline V lookup: CDR1 MNHEY, CDR2 SVGAGI. This CDR3 comprises 16 residues. V was trimmed by 2 bases and J by 0 bases, leaving 8 bases between them.

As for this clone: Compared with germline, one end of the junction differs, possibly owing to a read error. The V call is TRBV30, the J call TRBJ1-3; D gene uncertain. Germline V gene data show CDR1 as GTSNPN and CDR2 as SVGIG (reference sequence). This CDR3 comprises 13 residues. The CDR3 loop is CARSVSVGNTIYF. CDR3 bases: TGTGCCCGGAGTGTGTCAGTTGGAAACACCATATATTTT.

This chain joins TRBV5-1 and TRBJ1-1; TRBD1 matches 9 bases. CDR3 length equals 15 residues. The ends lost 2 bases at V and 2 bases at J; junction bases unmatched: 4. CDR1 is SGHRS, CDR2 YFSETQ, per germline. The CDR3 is CASSLGTGGNTEAFF. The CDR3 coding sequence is TGCGCCAGCAGCTTAGGAACAGGGGGCAACACTGAAGCTTTCTTT.